The 27 T cell receptor beta chains listed next were all sequenced from one sample in a study of blood T cells in healthy people across ages. Primers used in a second PCR of about 7 to 12 cycles were a sample-barcoded 5' primer and a J-beta primer mix. One entry per CDR3 protein, called by TCRdb with MiXCR from the 5' RACE reads. The table has 1.5 million to 2 million distinct CDR3 sequences, roughly two fifths seen once. Sequenced material: blood. Receptors were obtained from a human donor in good health.

As for this clonotype: The junction does not match germline at one end; this may be a read error. The CDR3 region has the DNA TGTGCCAGCAGTCCGAACACCGGGGAGCGGTTTTTT. Translated, it gives CASSPNTGERFF. J is TRBJ2-2 and V is TRBV12-3 or TRBV12-4; a weak D match, TRBD2 (5 bases). CDR3 length: 12 residues.

The V and J genes are TRBV4-3 and TRBJ2-3; 7 nucleotides align to TRBD1. The CDR3 has 19 amino acids. The germline gives CDR1 LGHNA, CDR2 YSLEER. Trimming took 0 bases from V and 5 from J; bases not matched to a gene: 17. CDR3 sequence reads: CASSQDQVPGQPFLDTQYF. CDR3 DNA sequence: TGCGCCAGCAGCCAAGATCAGGTTCCGGGACAGCCATTTCTAGATACGCAGTATTTT.

The rearrangement links TRBV9 to TRBJ2-1, with D perhaps TRBD1 or TRBD2 (5 bases each). V dropped 2 bases and J dropped 10 bases, with 13 bases sitting between them. Germline loops: CDR1 SGDLS, CDR2 YYNGEE. The CDR3 spans 13 residues. The CDR3 is CASSVTGTGEQFF. The CDR3, as DNA: TGTGCCAGCAGCGTCACAGGTACGGGGGAGCAGTTCTTC. The complete variable domain, with remaining parts taken from reference TRBV9 and TRBJ2-1, reads DSGVTQTPKHLITATGQRVTLRCSPRSGDLSVYWYQQSLDQGLQFLIQYYNGEERAKGNILERFSAQQFPDLHSELNLSSLELGDSALYFCASSVTGTGEQFFGPGTRLTVL.

To note about this clonotype: Given the absence of the conserved phenylalanine or tryptophan at the CDR3 end, a read error is likely. The rearrangement joins TRBV20-1 to TRBJ1-1; D unresolved. This CDR3 is 11 amino acids long. Germline V CDR1 and CDR2: DFQATT, SNEGSKA (reference sequence). V lost 3 bases and J lost 7, with 9 bases in between. CDR3 DNA: TGCAGTGCTAGGGCACCGCTTGAAGCTTTCTTG. Encoded protein: CSARAPLEAFL.

V and J are TRBV29-1 and TRBJ1-2, with a weak D call TRBD1 (6 bases). Germline V gene sequence: CDR1 SQVTM, CDR2 ANQGSEA. This CDR3 is built from 14 residues. Trimming took off 6 bases at V and 2 bases at J, with 16 bases between the two ends. The CDR3 bases are TGCAGCGTCGGGGGGCGGGACACCAACTATGGCTACACCTTC. Translating it yields CSVGGRDTNYGYTF.

The V call is TRBV7-2, the J call TRBJ2-3, with D possibly matching TRBD2 (5 bases). This CDR3 spans 13 amino acids. Germline CDR1 is SGHTA and CDR2 is FQGNSA. V gave up 3 bases and J gave up 8 bases, with 12 bases separating them. CDR3 coding DNA: TGTGCCAGCAGCTTCCCTTCGGCGGGTACGCAGTATTTT. Protein: CASSFPSAGTQYF.

There are a few counts of this clonotype. V usage is TRBV4-3 and J usage is TRBJ2-2, with a weak D call TRBD2 (6 bases). The ends were cut back, 0 bases at V and 3 bases at J, with 11 bases in the middle. There are 16 residues in the CDR3. Germline V gene sequence: CDR1 LGHNA, CDR2 YSLEER. This chain's CDR3 is CASSQDGVADTGELFF. The CDR3 nucleotides are TGCGCCAGCAGCCAAGACGGGGTAGCGGACACCGGGGAGCTGTTTTTT.

V gene TRBV29-1 combines with J gene TRBJ2-1, with TRBD1 matching over 8 bases. The V segment lost 1 base and the J segment 7 bases; nucleotides outside the gene matches: 9. CDR3 length: 15 residues. CDR1 SQVTM and CDR2 ANQGSEA come from the germline V gene. The CDR3 sequence is CSVEGKVRGQNEQFF. The CDR3 coding sequence is TGCAGCGTTGAAGGGAAGGTCAGGGGGCAAAATGAGCAGTTCTTC.

There are a few counts of this clonotype. The chain combines TRBV27 with TRBJ2-3; D may be TRBD1 (5 bases). CDR3 length: 14 residues. V gave up 2 bases and J gave up 8 bases, with 14 bases separating them. Per germline, CDR1 MNHEY and CDR2 SMNVEV (reference sequence). CDR3 in amino acids: CASSLGQTPVTQYF. The CDR3 DNA reads TGTGCCAGCAGTTTAGGACAAACCCCAGTTACGCAGTATTTT.

This chain uses TRBV9 with TRBJ1-1; TRBD1 might be the D (5 bases). This CDR3 region has 15 residues. In germline, CDR1 is SGDLS, CDR2 YYNGEE. Trimming took 0 bases from V and 1 from J, leaving 10 bases between them. The CDR3 is CASSVGQWENTEAFF. The CDR3 region has the DNA TGTGCCAGCAGCGTAGGACAGTGGGAGAACACTGAAGCTTTCTTT.

The chain joins TRBV27 to TRBJ1-2; D is ambiguous. The CDR3 spans 15 residues. The germline CDR1 and CDR2 sequences are MNHEY and SMNVEV (reference sequence). The V gene lost 7 bases and the J gene lost 6 bases, with 21 bases spanning the gap. CDR3 nucleotide sequence: TGTGCCAGCAAGGCGGGCAGCCCGGCGGGTAATGGCTACACCTTC. This translates into CASKAGSPAGNGYTF.

This clonotype occurred a few times. This chain's CDR3 is CASSQDEGRRKYF. CDR3 bases: TGCGCCAGCAGCCAAGATGAGGGCAGGAGAAAGTACTTC. The rearrangement uses TRBV4-3 and TRBJ2-5, with D possibly being TRBD2 (5 bases). Germline assignment: CDR1 LGHNA and CDR2 YSLEER. V lost 0 bases, J lost 12 bases, and 14 bases lay in between. The CDR3 has 13 amino acids.

The chain uses TRBV4-2 and TRBJ1-2; D not certain. The CDR3 is 12 residues long. The germline V gene encodes CDR1 LGHNA and CDR2 YNFKEQ. V was cut by 2 bases and J by 8 bases, with 9 bases left in between. CDR3 nucleotide sequence: TGTGCCAGCAGCCAAACCAGTGACGGCTACACCTTC. This gives the protein CASSQTSDGYTF.

The J gene is TRBJ1-6, the V gene TRBV20-1, with D hard to call. CDR3 size: 16 residues. V was clipped by 4 bases and J by 10 bases, with 23 bases between them. CDR1 is DFQATT, CDR2 SNEGSKA, per germline (reference sequence). CDR3 nucleotide sequence: TGCAGTGCTATCCCTACTTACGGGAATTCTCGATCACCCCTCCACTTT. Translated: CSAIPTYGNSRSPLHF.

Notes on this clonotype: A junction boundary mismatches the germline segment, possibly from a read error. The V and J genes are TRBV9 and TRBJ1-1, with D unresolved. CDR3 length: 14 residues. The germline V gene has CDR1 SGDLS and CDR2 YYNGEE. The chain's CDR3 is CASNVADINTEAFF. The CDR3 DNA reads TGTGCCAGCAACGTAGCTGATATTAACACTGAAGCTTTCTTT.

This clonotype was seen only a few times. The gene calls are TRBV7-2 and TRBJ1-2; D might be TRBD1 (5 bases). The ends were cut back, 1 base at V and 3 bases at J, with 12 bases in the middle. Germline CDR1 and CDR2: SGHTA and FQGNSA. The CDR3 extends over 15 amino acids. CDR3 DNA sequence: TGTGCCAGCAGCTTAGACCCCCAGGGACACTATGGCTACACCTTC. Translated, it gives CASSLDPQGHYGYTF. Looking up the rest from reference TRBV7-2 and TRBJ1-2 gives the full variable domain: GAGVSQSPSNKVTEKGKDVELRCDPISGHTALYWYRQSLGQGLEFLIYFQGNSAPDKSGLPSDRFSAERTGGSVSTLTIQRTQQEDSAVYLCASSLDPQGHYGYTFGSGTRLTVV.

This clonotype was seen more than once but under ten times. The rearrangement joins TRBV24-1 to TRBJ2-1; no clear D. The CDR3 covers 14 residues. With 0 bases removed from V and 5 bases from J, the gap between germline ends came to 7 bases. The germline V gene has CDR1 KGHDR and CDR2 SFDVKD. The CDR3 spells CATSDLGVDNEQFF. The CDR3 bases are TGTGCCACCAGTGATTTGGGGGTCGACAATGAGCAGTTCTTC.

A note on this clonotype: One junction end does not reproduce the germline sequence, and a read error may be involved. This CDR3 is CASSDFLATNNEQFF. CDR3 sequence (DNA): TGTGCCAGCAGTGATTTTCTAGCAACCAACAACGAGCAGTTCTTC. V gene TRBV25-1 combines with J gene TRBJ2-1, with D possibly matching TRBD2 (5 bases). Germline V gene sequence: CDR1 MGHDK, CDR2 SYGVNS. The CDR3 covers 15 residues.

V usage is TRBV3-1 and J usage is TRBJ2-3, with D perhaps assigned TRBD1 or TRBD2 (5 bases each). Germline values: CDR1 LGHDT, CDR2 YNNKEL (reference sequence). The CDR3 sequence is 12 residues long. The V end was cut by 7 bases, the J end by 10 bases, with 15 bases between. The CDR3 nucleotides are TGTGCCAGCACACAAGAGGGGCTCGCGCAGTATTTT. Translated, it gives CASTQEGLAQYF.

This rearrangement joins TRBV2 to TRBJ1-5; 7 bases are a match to TRBD1. The CDR3 length is 13 residues. Looked up from germline, CDR1 is SNHLY and CDR2 is FYNNEI. V trimming: 5 bases; J trimming: 13 bases; junction bases outside the gene matches: 11. The CDR3 bases are TGTGCCAGCAGTACCGGGACAGAGGGCCGGCAGCATTTT. Encoded protein: CASSTGTEGRQHF.

Comment on this clonotype: An end of the junction differs from the germline gene, which may be a read error. The chain links TRBV15 to TRBJ1-5; weak D call: TRBD1 (5 bases). The CDR3 length is 17 residues. CDR1 is LNHNV and CDR2 is YYDKDF in the germline V gene (reference sequence). The CDR3 sequence: CATGRGDIRRGGQPQHF. The CDR3 DNA follows: TGTGCCACCGGCAGAGGGGATATCAGGAGGGGCGGTCAGCCCCAGCATTTT.

V and J are TRBV10-3 and TRBJ1-2; TRBD1 aligns across 7 bases. The CDR3 consists of 16 residues. J lost 0 bases, V lost 6 bases, and 10 bases had no gene match. Germline lookup yields CDR1 ENHRY and CDR2 SYGVKD. The CDR3 loop reads CAIRKGGGQANYGYTF. As DNA, the CDR3 is TGTGCCATCAGGAAAGGCGGAGGACAGGCTAACTATGGCTACACCTTC.

The J gene is TRBJ2-3, the V gene TRBV6-1; D not certain. CDR1 is MNHNS, CDR2 SASEGT, per germline. The V and J ends lost 2 bases and 3 bases respectively, with 9 bases between them. There are 14 residues in the CDR3. CDR3 loop: CASSEQPRTDTQYF. Written as DNA, the CDR3 is TGTGCCAGCAGTGAACAACCCCGGACAGATACGCAGTATTTT.

This chain links TRBV5-1 with TRBJ1-4; TRBD1 agrees at 7 bases. V dropped 7 bases and J dropped 4; count of bases not matched to a gene: 10. The CDR3 has 15 amino acids. Looked up from germline, CDR1 is SGHRS and CDR2 is YFSETQ. The CDR3 region is CASRRRDSDNEKLFF. CDR3 sequence (DNA): TGCGCCAGCCGTCGACGGGACAGTGATAATGAAAAACTGTTTTTT.

In its sample, this clonotype was seen once. J is TRBJ2-5 and V is TRBV12-3 or TRBV12-4, with 8 bases fitting TRBD1. This CDR3 is built from 16 residues. V gave up 5 bases and J gave up 5 bases; unmatched junction bases: 13. CDR3 residues: CASSIGTGGGMETQYF. The CDR3 bases are TGTGCCAGCAGTATCGGGACAGGCGGCGGCATGGAGACCCAGTACTTC.

The chain recombines TRBV20-1 with TRBJ2-1; the D is unclear. V dropped 0 bases and J dropped 0 bases, with 12 bases sitting between them. CDR3 length: 16 residues. CDR1 and CDR2 from the germline V gene are DFQATT and SNEGSKA (reference sequence). CDR3 in amino acids: CSAREASYNSYNEQFF. In DNA form, the CDR3 reads TGCAGTGCTAGAGAAGCGTCTTACAACTCCTACAATGAGCAGTTCTTC.

This clonotype has more than one count but fewer than ten. This chain joins TRBV2 and TRBJ1-1, with TRBD1 as a possible D gene (6 bases). Trimming stripped 2 bases from V and 5 bases from J, with 12 bases between. The CDR3 contains 14 residues. The V gene's germline CDR1 is SNHLY and CDR2 FYNNEI. CDR3 coding DNA: TGTGCCAGCAGTGAATCCAGGGGAGGGACTGAAGCTTTCTTT. It codes for CASSESRGGTEAFF.